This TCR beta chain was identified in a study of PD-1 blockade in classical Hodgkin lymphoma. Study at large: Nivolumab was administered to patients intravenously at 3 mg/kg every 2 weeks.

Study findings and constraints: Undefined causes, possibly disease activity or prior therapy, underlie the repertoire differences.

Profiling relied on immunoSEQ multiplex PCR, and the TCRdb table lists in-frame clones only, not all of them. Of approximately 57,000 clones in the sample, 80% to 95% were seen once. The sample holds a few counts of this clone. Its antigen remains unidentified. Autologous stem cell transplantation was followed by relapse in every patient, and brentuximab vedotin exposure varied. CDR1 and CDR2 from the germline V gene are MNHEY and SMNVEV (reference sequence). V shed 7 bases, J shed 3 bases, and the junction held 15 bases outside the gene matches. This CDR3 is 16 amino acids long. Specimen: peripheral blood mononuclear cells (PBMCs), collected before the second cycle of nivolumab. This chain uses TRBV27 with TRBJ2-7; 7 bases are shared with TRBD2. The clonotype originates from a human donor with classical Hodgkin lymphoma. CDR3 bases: TGTGCCAGCACACCGGGGGGAGCGGGATTAAACTACGAGCAGTACTTC. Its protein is CASTPGGAGLNYEQYF.